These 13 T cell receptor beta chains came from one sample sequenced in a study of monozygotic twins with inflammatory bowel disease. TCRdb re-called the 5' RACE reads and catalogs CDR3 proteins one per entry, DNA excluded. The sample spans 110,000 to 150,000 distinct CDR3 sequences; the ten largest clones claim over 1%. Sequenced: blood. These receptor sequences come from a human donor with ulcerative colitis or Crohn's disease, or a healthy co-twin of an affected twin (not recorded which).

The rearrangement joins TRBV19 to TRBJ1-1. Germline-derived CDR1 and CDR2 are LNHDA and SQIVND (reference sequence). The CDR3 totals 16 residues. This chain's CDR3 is CASTDDFSGTATEAFF. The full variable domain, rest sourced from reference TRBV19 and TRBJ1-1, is DGGITQSPKYLFRKEGQNVTLSCEQNLNHDAMYWYRQDPGQGLRLIYYSQIVNDFQKGDIAEGYSVSREKKESFPLTVTSAQKNPTAFYLCASTDDFSGTATEAFFGQGTRLTVV.

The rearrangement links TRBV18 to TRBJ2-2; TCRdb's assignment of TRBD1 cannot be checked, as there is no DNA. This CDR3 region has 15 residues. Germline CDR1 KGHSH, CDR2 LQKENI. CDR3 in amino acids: CASSPQGAGTGELFF. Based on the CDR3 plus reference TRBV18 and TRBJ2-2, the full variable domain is NAGVMQNPRHLVRRRGQEARLRCSPMKGHSHVYWYRQLPEEGLKFMVYLQKENIIDESGMPKERFSAEFPKEGPSILRIQQVVRGDSAAYFCASSPQGAGTGELFFGEGSRLTVL.

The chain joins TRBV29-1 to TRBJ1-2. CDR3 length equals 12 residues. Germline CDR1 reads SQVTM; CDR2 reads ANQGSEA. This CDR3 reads CSVESLADGYTF. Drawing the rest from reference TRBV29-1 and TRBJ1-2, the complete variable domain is SAVISQKPSRDICQRGTSLTIQCQVDSQVTMMFWYRQQPGQSLTLIATANQGSEATYESGFVIDKFPISRPNLTFSTLTVSNMSPEDSSIYLCSVESLADGYTFGSGTRLTVV.

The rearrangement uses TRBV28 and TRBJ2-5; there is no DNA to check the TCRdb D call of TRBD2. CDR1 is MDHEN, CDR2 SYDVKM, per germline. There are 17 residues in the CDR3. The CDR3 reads CASIPSLGTSGSETQYF.

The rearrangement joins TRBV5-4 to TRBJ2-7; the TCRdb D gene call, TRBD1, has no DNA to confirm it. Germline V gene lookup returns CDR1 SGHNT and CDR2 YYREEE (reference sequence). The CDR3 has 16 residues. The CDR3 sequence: CASSLGGAGKQYEQYF.

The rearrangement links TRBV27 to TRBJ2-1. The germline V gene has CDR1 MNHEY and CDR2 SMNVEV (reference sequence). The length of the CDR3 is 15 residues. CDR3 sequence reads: CASSPLQSSYNEQFF.

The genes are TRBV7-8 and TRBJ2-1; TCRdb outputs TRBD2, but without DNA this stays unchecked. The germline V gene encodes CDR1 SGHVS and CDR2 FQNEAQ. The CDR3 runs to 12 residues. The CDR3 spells CASSLPRDEQFF.

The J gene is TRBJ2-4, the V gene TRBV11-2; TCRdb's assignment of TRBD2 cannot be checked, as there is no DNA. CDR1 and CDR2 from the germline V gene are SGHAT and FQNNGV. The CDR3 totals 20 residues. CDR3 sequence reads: CASSSAQVGTSGSTGNIQYF.

This chain's CDR3 is CAISERGGFGQYF. The chain recombines TRBV12-3 or TRBV12-4 with TRBJ2-7; the D call from TCRdb, TRBD1, cannot be confirmed without DNA. The CDR3 has 13 residues.

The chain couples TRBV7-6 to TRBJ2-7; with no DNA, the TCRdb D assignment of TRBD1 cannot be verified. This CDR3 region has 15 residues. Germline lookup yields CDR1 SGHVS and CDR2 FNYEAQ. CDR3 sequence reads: CASSPRWGRVYEQYF.

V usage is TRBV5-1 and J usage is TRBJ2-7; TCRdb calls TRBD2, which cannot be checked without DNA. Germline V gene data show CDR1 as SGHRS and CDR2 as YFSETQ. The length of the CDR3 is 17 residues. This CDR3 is CASSNTPGTSGFYEQYF.

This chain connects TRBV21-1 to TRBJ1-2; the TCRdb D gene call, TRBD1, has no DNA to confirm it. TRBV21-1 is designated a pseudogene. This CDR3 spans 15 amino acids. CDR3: CASSSPTGDDYGYTF.

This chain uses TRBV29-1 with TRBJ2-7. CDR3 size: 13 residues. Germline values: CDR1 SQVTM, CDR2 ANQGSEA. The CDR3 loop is CSVEMADSYEQYF.